The 16 T cell receptor beta chains listed next were all sequenced from one sample in a study of T cell responses to AZD1222 COVID-19 vaccine. Sequencing used immunoSEQ multiplex PCR; TCRdb keeps in-frame clones, though not all of them. This sample has some 55,000 clones, with approximately 88% found just once. Specimen: peripheral blood, collected on day 0 of AZD1222 vaccination. These receptors were collected from an adult in good health.

The gene calls are TRBV30 and TRBJ1-2, with D unresolved. V was trimmed by 6 bases and J by 5 bases, leaving 19 bases between them. Germline V lookup: CDR1 GTSNPN, CDR2 SVGIG (reference sequence). The CDR3 runs 14 residues. CDR3 nucleotide sequence: TGTGCCTGTCAAAGGACGGGTCTTTGGTATGGCTACACCTTC. This sequence encodes CACQRTGLWYGYTF.

CDR3 sequence: CASSFSGTSYEQYF. DNA for the CDR3: TGCGCCAGCAGCTTTAGCGGGACGTCCTACGAGCAGTACTTC. The rearrangement joins TRBV5-1 to TRBJ2-7, with 8 bases lining up with TRBD2. Germline CDR1 is SGHRS and CDR2 is YFSETQ. V was pared by 2 bases and J by 1 base, with 2 bases of the junction left unmatched. This CDR3 spans 14 amino acids.

As DNA, the CDR3 is TGTGCCACGGGACGGTCTAGCACAGATACGCAGTATTTT. It translates to CATGRSSTDTQYF. The V gene is TRBV28, the J gene TRBJ2-3; tentatively, D is TRBD1 or TRBD2 (5 bases each). V dropped 10 bases and J dropped 0 bases, with 11 bases sitting between them. The CDR3 spans 13 residues. Germline-derived CDR1 and CDR2 are MDHEN and SYDVKM.

This sequence joins TRBV7-8 and TRBJ2-7; 8 nucleotides match TRBD2. The CDR3 totals 16 residues. The V and J ends lost 3 bases and 3 bases, in that order; junction bases with no gene match: 10. CDR1 SGHVS and CDR2 FQNEAQ come from the germline V gene. The CDR3 nucleotides are TGTGCCAGCAGCTTGATGGGGCGCGGGGGGCTCTACGAGCAGTACTTC. This gives the protein CASSLMGRGGLYEQYF.

This clone was observed a handful of times. The gene calls are TRBV18 and TRBJ2-7; tentatively, D is TRBD2 (6 bases). V lost 4 bases and J 1 base, leaving 14 bases between the germline ends. This CDR3 region has 15 residues. CDR1 and CDR2 (germline): KGHSH, LQKENI. The CDR3 DNA reads TGTGCCAGCTCACAACCGGGACTGCATTCCTACGAGCAGTACTTC. It encodes CASSQPGLHSYEQYF.

V usage is TRBV28 and J usage is TRBJ1-4; D is perhaps TRBD1 (6 bases). Germline CDR1 reads MDHEN; CDR2 reads SYDVKM. The CDR3 sequence is 14 residues long. V was clipped by 5 bases and J by 6 bases, with 13 bases between them. DNA of the CDR3: TGTGCCAGCAGTACGGGGGGGCTATATGAAAAACTGTTTTTT. Translating it yields CASSTGGLYEKLFF.

CDR3 coding DNA: TGTGCCAGCAGTTCTTATCAGGGATCCAATGAGCAGTTCTTC. Translation: CASSSYQGSNEQFF. The V call is TRBV6-2 or TRBV6-3, the J call TRBJ2-1, with D maybe TRBD1 (5 bases). The CDR3 consists of 14 residues. V lost 4 bases and J 6 bases, leaving 13 bases between the germline ends. The germline CDR1 and CDR2 sequences are MNHEY and SVGEGT.

The chain carries TRBV15 and TRBJ1-5, with a possible D match to TRBD1 (6 bases). V shed 2 bases and J shed 0 bases, with 17 bases lying between them. CDR1 and CDR2 (germline): LNHNV, YYDKDF (reference sequence). The CDR3 is made up of 18 amino acids. The CDR3 is CATSRTTGMVRSNQPQHF. The CDR3 nucleotides read TGTGCCACCAGCAGAACAACAGGGATGGTACGTAGCAATCAGCCCCAGCATTTT.

The rearrangement joins TRBV7-3 to TRBJ2-1, with 8 bases lining up with TRBD2. Unmatched junction bases numbered 14, after V lost 4 bases and J lost 12 bases. Looked up from germline, CDR1 is SGHTA and CDR2 is FQGTGA. This CDR3 has 15 residues. This CDR3 reads CASSSRGLAGTSQFF. The CDR3, as DNA: TGTGCCAGCAGCTCCCGGGGGTTAGCGGGGACCTCGCAGTTCTTC.

This sequence joins TRBV12-1 and TRBJ1-1. TRBV12-1 is a pseudogene locus. This CDR3 has 15 residues. CDR3 amino acids: CASSLFRLADTEAFF. Here the CDR3 DNA reads TGTGCCAGCAGCTTATTCCGTCTGGCGGACACTGAAGCTTTCTTT.

The V call is TRBV6-5, the J call TRBJ1-2, with D tentatively TRBD1 (5 bases). The CDR3 is 13 amino acids. Germline lookup yields CDR1 MNHEY and CDR2 SVGAGI. Trimming cost V 6 bases and J 8 bases, with 16 bases left between them. CDR3: CASSLRTQKGYTF. In DNA form, the CDR3 reads TGTGCCAGCAGCCTTAGGACACAGAAGGGCTACACCTTC.

V and J are TRBV3-1 (or the pseudogene TRBV3-2) and TRBJ2-1; 8 bases are a match to TRBD2. There are 15 residues in the CDR3. V was clipped by 4 bases and J by 7 bases; unmatched bases: 9. Germline assignment: CDR1 LGHDT and CDR2 YNNKEL (reference sequence). DNA of the CDR3: TGTGCCAGCAGCCCTCCGGGAGGGCCCGGGAATGAGCAGTTCTTC. Amino acids: CASSPPGGPGNEQFF.

The rearrangement links TRBV7-2 to TRBJ2-7; 7 bases match TRBD1. CDR3 length: 15 amino acids. V dropped 5 bases and J dropped 0; count of bases not matched to a gene: 7. The V gene's germline CDR1 is SGHTA and CDR2 FQGNSA. The CDR3 sequence is CASSRPTGASYEQYF. The DNA for the CDR3 is TGTGCCAGCAGCCGCCCTACAGGGGCCTCCTACGAGCAGTACTTC.

A single count supports this clone. The V gene is TRBV28, the J gene TRBJ2-7, with D possibly being TRBD1 or TRBD2 (5 bases each). The V gene's germline CDR1 is MDHEN and CDR2 SYDVKM. The germline V and J ends were trimmed by 5 bases and 9 bases, with 11 bases remaining between them. CDR3 length equals 11 residues. The CDR3 DNA is TGTGCCAGCAGTGTGAGGGGTTGGCAGTACTTC. Its translation is CASSVRGWQYF.

The V and J genes are TRBV20-1 and TRBJ1-5; D gene uncertain. In germline, CDR1 is DFQATT, CDR2 SNEGSKA (reference sequence). The V end lost 3 bases, the J end lost 3 bases, and 9 bases lay between the germline ends. The CDR3 has 13 amino acids. The CDR3 DNA reads TGCAGTGCTAGTGCCCAGGTCAATCAGCCCCAGCATTTT. As protein: CSASAQVNQPQHF.

The V and J genes are TRBV3-1 (or the pseudogene TRBV3-2) and TRBJ1-2; D unclear. Germline loops: CDR1 LGHDT, CDR2 YNNKEL (reference sequence). Deletions cut 1 base from V and 2 bases from J, with 23 bases between. CDR3 length: 19 residues. The DNA of the CDR3 is TGTGCCAGCAGCCAAGTGTGGGGTGCCTCGGACGACGACAACTATGGCTACACCTTC. It specifies CASSQVWGASDDDNYGYTF.